This T cell receptor (beta chain) comes out of a study of T-cell memory formation after mild COVID-19. TCRdb processed the 5' RACE reads anew with MiXCR; each CDR3 protein has one entry. Of 100,000 to 150,000 distinct CDR3 sequences in the sample, approximately 6.3% are singletons; the top ten hold 2% to 2.5%. This clonotype appeared many times. This CDR3 region has 15 residues. Trimming took 4 bases from V and 5 from J; bases not matched to a gene: 14. Germline CDR1 reads SQVTM; CDR2 reads ANQGSEA. The TCR was taken from an adult woman who had mild COVID-19 (a few samples of this study predate the infection). Cell type and time point are not known. The sample consisted of PBMCs or a T cell subset sorted from them (not recorded which). The V gene is TRBV29-1, the J gene TRBJ2-7; 7 positions match TRBD1. The DNA of the CDR3 is TGCAGCGTTGTCGGCAGGGGGACCTTTGGGAACGAGCAGTACTTC. Residues: CSVVGRGTFGNEQYF.